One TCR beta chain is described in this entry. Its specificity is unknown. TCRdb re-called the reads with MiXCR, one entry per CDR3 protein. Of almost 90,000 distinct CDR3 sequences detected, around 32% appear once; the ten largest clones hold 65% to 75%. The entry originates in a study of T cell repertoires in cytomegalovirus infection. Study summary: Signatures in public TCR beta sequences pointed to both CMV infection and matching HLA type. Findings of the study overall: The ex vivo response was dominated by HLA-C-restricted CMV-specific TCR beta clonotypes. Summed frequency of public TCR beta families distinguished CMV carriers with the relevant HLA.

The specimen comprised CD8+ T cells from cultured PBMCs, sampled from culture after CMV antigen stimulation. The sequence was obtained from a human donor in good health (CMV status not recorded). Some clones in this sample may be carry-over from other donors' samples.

CDR3 protein: CASSSPRDSGYEQYF. CDR3 sequence (DNA): TGTGCCAGCAGCTCGCCTCGGGACTCCGGGTACGAGCAGTACTTC. The chain is built from TRBV7-8 and TRBJ2-7; possibly TRBD2 for D (6 bases). The CDR3 consists of 15 residues. Trimming removed 4 bases from V and 4 bases from J, with 17 bases in between. Germline-derived CDR1 and CDR2 are SGHVS and FQNEAQ.